This T cell receptor beta chain was sequenced during a study of T cell changes during pregnancy in multiple sclerosis. The table came from immunoSEQ multiplex PCR; TCRdb's copy has only in-frame clones and leaves some out. The table includes tens of thousands of clones, roughly 93% detected once. Deletions cut 5 bases from V and 6 bases from J, with 14 bases between. The germline V gene encodes CDR1 MGHDK and CDR2 SYGVNS. This CDR3 spans 14 amino acids. The sequencing used peripheral blood, collected in the second trimester of pregnancy. The clonotype originates from a female donor with multiple sclerosis, enrolled in a pregnancy study. This chain links TRBV25-1 with TRBJ2-1, with D possibly TRBD2 on 6 matching bases. This chain's CDR3 is CASSRLAQPNEQFF. The CDR3 DNA reads TGTGCCAGCAGTCGCCTAGCGCAACCCAATGAGCAGTTCTTC.